This T cell receptor (beta chain) was documented in a study of T cells in pancreatic ductal adenocarcinoma. Study findings and constraints: Tumor and blood clonality did not differ significantly, about 0.11 versus 0.072. This surgical cohort overrepresents the minority presenting with early-stage disease. Unique clonotypes were 7 to 9-fold more numerous in blood than in tumor. Tumors hold more CD45RO+ effector T cells, which may bias toward lower diversity.

Selected pancreatic ductal adenocarcinoma patients had undergone surgery without neoadjuvant therapy. Note on this clone: Its antigen remains unknown.

The repertoire was sequenced with immunoSEQ multiplex PCR; TCRdb's copy has only in-frame clones and lacks some. Here the sample spans around 31,000 clones, around nine tenths being singletons. The germline CDR1 and CDR2 sequences are MNHNY and SVGAGI (reference sequence). The V end was cut by 2 bases, the J end by 4 bases, with 12 bases between. The CDR3 covers 15 residues. The receptor comes from a human donor with pancreatic ductal adenocarcinoma. The sample taken for sequencing was PBMCs. The V and J genes are TRBV6-6 and TRBJ2-1; possible D gene TRBD2, 5 bases. The CDR3 here is CASSYALTMYNEQFF. DNA of the CDR3: TGTGCCAGCAGTTACGCATTGACTATGTACAATGAGCAGTTCTTC.